The 18 T cell receptor beta chains listed next were all sequenced from one sample in a study of blood T cells in healthy people across ages (dated by TCRdb to about 2015). Receptor amplification or capture employed 5' RACE. Reads for this sample came from an Illumina HiSeq 2500. The second PCR ran for roughly 7 to 11 cycles and used a J-beta primer mix along with a sample-barcoded 5' primer. TCRdb's own reprocessing of the public reads used fastp at Q25 and MiXCR and kept productive beta chains. For every CDR3 protein sequence, its rows merge into one entry that carries the most common genes and DNA. For this sample there are roughly 1.7 million distinct CDR3 sequences; about 35% appear just once. The ten largest account for about 11% of the sample. The specimen was blood. The receptors were gathered from a woman in her 30s in good health.

The gene calls are TRBV20-1 and TRBJ2-1, with 9 bases lining up with TRBD1. V dropped 6 bases and J dropped 2; count of bases not matched to a gene: 8. CDR1 is DFQATT and CDR2 is SNEGSKA in the germline V gene (reference sequence). This CDR3 comprises 15 residues. CDR3 DNA sequence: TGCAGTGCAACAAACAGGGGGCGCCCCTACAATGAGCAGTTCTTC. The encoded protein is CSATNRGRPYNEQFF.

This clonotype has just a few counts. The rearrangement links TRBV20-1 to TRBJ2-5; the match to TRBD1 covers 10 bases. The CDR3 has 14 amino acids. The ends lost 0 bases at V and 11 bases at J; junction bases unmatched: 9. Germline lookup yields CDR1 DFQATT and CDR2 SNEGSKA (reference sequence). The CDR3 loop reads CSAREGTGVKEQYF. As DNA, the CDR3 is TGCAGTGCTAGAGAAGGGACAGGGGTAAAAGAGCAGTACTTC.

This clonotype was found once. The chain recombines TRBV20-1 with TRBJ1-1, with 7 bases that match TRBD1. The CDR3 is 18 amino acids. V lost 1 base and J lost 8; bases outside the gene matches: 22. Germline CDR1 is DFQATT and CDR2 is SNEGSKA (reference sequence). CDR3 sequence: CSARVRERIGDSPSEAFF. CDR3 DNA sequence: TGCAGTGCTAGAGTGAGGGAACGAATCGGGGACAGCCCTTCCGAAGCTTTCTTT.

Details on this clonotype: One end of the junction is discordant with germline, which a read error may explain. The J gene is TRBJ2-1, the V gene TRBV4-1; tentative D call: TRBD2 (5 bases). The CDR3 runs to 16 residues. Germline V gene data show CDR1 as MGHRA and CDR2 as YSYEKL. The CDR3 coding sequence is TGCGCCAGCAGCCAAACTCTAGCAATTGCCTACAATGGGCAGTTCTTC. This encodes CASSQTLAIAYNGQFF.

For this clonotype: Sequence at one end of the junction differs from germline and may be a read error. V gene TRBV27 combines with J gene TRBJ1-2; D is ambiguous. This CDR3 is built from 14 residues. Germline V gives CDR1 MNHEY, CDR2 SMNVEV (reference sequence). CDR3 sequence reads: CASSLRVGNYGCTF. Here the CDR3 DNA reads TGTGCCAGCAGCTTGCGGGTAGGGAACTATGGCTGCACCTTC.

J is TRBJ2-5 and V is TRBV20-1, with D perhaps TRBD2 (7 bases). The CDR3 runs to 15 residues. Trimming pared 6 bases from V and 4 bases from J, leaving 21 bases between. Germline CDR1 reads DFQATT; CDR2 reads SNEGSKA (reference sequence). The CDR3 coding sequence is TGCAGTGCAAAGAGCGGGACAATGGGGATAGAGACCCAGTACTTC. This sequence encodes CSAKSGTMGIETQYF.

This clonotype came up a few times. The chain joins TRBV2 to TRBJ2-7, with D possibly being TRBD1 (5 bases). The CDR3 has 15 amino acids. Deletions cut 0 bases from V and 2 bases from J, with 11 bases between. Germline V CDR1 and CDR2: SNHLY, FYNNEI. The CDR3: CASSEAETEAYEQYF. The CDR3 coding sequence is TGTGCCAGCAGTGAAGCGGAGACAGAGGCCTACGAGCAGTACTTC.

This clonotype has more than one count but fewer than ten. J is TRBJ2-5 and V is TRBV9; perhaps TRBD2 as D (6 bases). The V gene's germline CDR1 is SGDLS and CDR2 YYNGEE. CDR3 length: 15 amino acids. Trimming removed 3 bases at V and 1 base at J, with 13 bases between. In nucleotides, the CDR3 is TGTGCCAGCAGCGGAGGGGTCGGGAGCCAAGAGACCCAGTACTTC. It is translated as CASSGGVGSQETQYF. Supplemented by reference TRBV9 and TRBJ2-5, the full variable domain reads DSGVTQTPKHLITATGQRVTLRCSPRSGDLSVYWYQQSLDQGLQFLIQYYNGEERAKGNILERFSAQQFPDLHSELNLSSLELGDSALYFCASSGGVGSQETQYFGPGTRLLVL.

About this clonotype: The germline gene is not matched at one end of the junction; a read error may be the cause. J is TRBJ2-1 and V is TRBV10-3, with 11 bases fitting TRBD2. Per germline, CDR1 ENHRY and CDR2 SYGVKD. This CDR3 is 16 amino acids long. The CDR3 is CATSEPGTSGRNEQFF. The CDR3 nucleotides are TGTGCCACCAGTGAGCCCGGGACTAGCGGACGTAATGAGCAGTTCTTC.

This clonotype was counted only a few times. The V call is TRBV5-4, the J call TRBJ2-1; a weak D match, TRBD2 (5 bases). Trimming pared 10 bases from V and 8 bases from J, leaving 10 bases between. CDR3 length: 10 amino acids. CDR1 and CDR2 from the germline V gene are SGHNT and YYREEE (reference sequence). DNA for the CDR3: TGTGCCGTTGGGAGCCATGAGCAGTTCTTC. Translation: CAVGSHEQFF.

This clonotype was detected many times. The J gene is TRBJ2-5, the V gene TRBV7-6; 10 bases fit TRBD2. CDR1 is SGHVS, CDR2 FNYEAQ, per germline. The CDR3 totals 15 residues. CDR3 sequence: CAGGGLAGVQETQYF. DNA of the CDR3: TGTGCGGGAGGGGGGCTAGCGGGGGTCCAAGAGACCCAGTACTTC.

The chain joins TRBV3-1 to TRBJ2-1; D may match TRBD1 or TRBD2 (6 bases each). The length of the CDR3 is 17 residues. Germline assignment: CDR1 LGHDT and CDR2 YNNKEL (reference sequence). The V gene lost 4 bases and the J gene lost 5 bases, with 21 bases spanning the gap. CDR3 residues: CASSPTPGAGNHNEQFF. In nucleotides, the CDR3 is TGTGCCAGCAGCCCTACGCCGGGGGCGGGAAACCACAATGAGCAGTTCTTC.

The chain has TRBV10-3 and TRBJ2-3; perhaps TRBD1 as D (5 bases). The CDR3 is made up of 17 amino acids. V was shortened by 0 bases and J by 4 bases, with 17 bases between the two germline ends. CDR1 is ENHRY and CDR2 is SYGVKD in the germline V gene. The CDR3 region is CAISESFQGLGSDTQYF. As DNA, the CDR3 is TGTGCCATCAGTGAGTCGTTTCAGGGTTTGGGGTCAGATACGCAGTATTTT.

The chain couples TRBV20-1 to TRBJ2-7; 9 bases fit TRBD2. Unmatched junction bases numbered 13, after V lost 5 bases and J lost 5 bases. This CDR3 has 15 residues. The germline CDR1 and CDR2 sequences are DFQATT and SNEGSKA (reference sequence). CDR3 amino acids: CSASFVAGGSNEQYF. The CDR3 region has the DNA TGCAGTGCTTCATTCGTCGCGGGAGGGAGCAACGAGCAGTACTTC.

On this clonotype itself: The junction departs from the called germline gene at one end, perhaps through a read error. The genes are TRBV6-1 and TRBJ1-5; D is ambiguous. The CDR3 length is 20 residues. Germline loops: CDR1 MNHNS, CDR2 SASEGT. The CDR3 DNA sequence: TGTGCCGGCAGCGAAGTGGAGGGCCTACCTTCAAAGTGGAGCAATCAGCCCCAGCATTTT. This sequence encodes CAGSEVEGLPSKWSNQPQHF.

This clonotype has ten or more counts. The CDR3 DNA is TGTGCCAGCAGCCTTGGGACCGATGCCTACGAGCAGTACTTC. Translating it yields CASSLGTDAYEQYF. The genes are TRBV7-9 and TRBJ2-7; TRBD1 or TRBD2 may be the D gene (5 bases each). Germline CDR1 is SEHNR and CDR2 is FQNEAQ (reference sequence). CDR3 size: 14 residues. Trimming took off 5 bases at V and 2 bases at J, with 13 bases between the two ends.

The table lists this clonotype with a few counts. The chain recombines TRBV7-9 with TRBJ1-4; D possibly corresponds to TRBD1 (5 bases). In germline, CDR1 is SEHNR, CDR2 FQNEAQ (reference sequence). V lost 5 bases, J lost 4 bases, and 11 bases lay in between. This CDR3 comprises 14 residues. The CDR3 protein is CASSGDGSNEKLFF. The CDR3 nucleotides are TGTGCCAGCAGCGGGGACGGAAGTAATGAAAAACTGTTTTTT.

This clonotype was recorded a few times. CDR3 sequence reads: CASSPGVKGYEQYF. DNA for the CDR3: TGTGCCAGCTCACCAGGGGTAAAAGGCTACGAGCAGTACTTC. The gene calls are TRBV18 and TRBJ2-7; D is undetermined. This CDR3 has 14 amino acids. CDR1 KGHSH and CDR2 LQKENI come from the germline V gene. V lost 2 bases and J 3 bases, leaving 11 bases between the germline ends.